This T cell receptor beta chain was profiled in a study of blood T cell repertoires in COVID-19. For the study at large: Samples came from the United States, Italy and Spain, spanning acute and convalescent COVID-19. Nucleic acid was either cDNA or gDNA, and it came from T cells, B-cell-depleted T cells, or PBMCs.

CDR1 MDHEN and CDR2 SYDVKM come from the germline V gene. V lost 5 bases to trimming and J lost 6 bases; unmatched junction nucleotides: 7. This CDR3 comprises 14 residues. Authors' data handling: Amplifying reference gene primers gave estimates of nucleated cell counts. The method was immunoSEQ multiplex PCR; TCRdb's version includes in-frame clones alone and lacks a portion of them. For V, J and clone size, that table is used; D and trimming come from the DNA. This sample carries roughly 50,000 clones, less than 90% of them seen once, and the ten largest clones take about 2%. Sample: peripheral blood. V is TRBV28 and J is TRBJ1-3; TRBD1 matches 7 bases. The clonotype originates from an older woman with acute or convalescent COVID-19. This CDR3 is CASSTPGQTNTIYF. The CDR3 DNA follows: TGTGCCAGCAGTACGCCGGGACAGACAAACACCATATATTTT. The full variable domain, its missing parts supplied by reference TRBV28 and TRBJ1-3, is DVKVTQSSRYLVKRTGEKVFLECVQDMDHENMFWYRQDPGLGLRLIYFSYDVKMKEKGDIPEGYSVSREKKERFSLILESASTNQTSMYLCASSTPGQTNTIYFGEGSWLTVV.